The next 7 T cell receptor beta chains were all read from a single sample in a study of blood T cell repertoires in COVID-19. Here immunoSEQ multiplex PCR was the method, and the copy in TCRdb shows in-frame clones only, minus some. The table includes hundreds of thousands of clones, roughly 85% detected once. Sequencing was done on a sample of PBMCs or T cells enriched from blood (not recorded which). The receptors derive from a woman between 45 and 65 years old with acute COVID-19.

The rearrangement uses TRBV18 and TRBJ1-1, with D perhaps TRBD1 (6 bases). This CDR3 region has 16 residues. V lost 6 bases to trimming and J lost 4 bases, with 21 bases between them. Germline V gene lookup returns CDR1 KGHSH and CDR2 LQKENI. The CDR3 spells CASSVQPQGLGTEAFF. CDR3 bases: TGTGCCAGCTCGGTCCAACCCCAGGGGCTCGGCACTGAAGCTTTCTTT.

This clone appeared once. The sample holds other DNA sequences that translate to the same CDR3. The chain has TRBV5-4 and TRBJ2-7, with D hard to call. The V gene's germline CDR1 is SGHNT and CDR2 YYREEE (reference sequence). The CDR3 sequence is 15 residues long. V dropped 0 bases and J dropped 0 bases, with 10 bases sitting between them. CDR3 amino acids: CASSLGTLSSYEQYF. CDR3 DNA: TGTGCCAGCAGCTTGGGTACTCTGAGCTCCTACGAGCAGTACTTC.

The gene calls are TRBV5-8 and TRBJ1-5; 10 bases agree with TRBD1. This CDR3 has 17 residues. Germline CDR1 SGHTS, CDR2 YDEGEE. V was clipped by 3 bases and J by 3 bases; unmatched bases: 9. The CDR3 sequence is CASSSGQGNAYNQPQHF. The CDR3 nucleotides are TGTGCCAGCAGCTCGGGACAGGGGAACGCTTACAATCAGCCCCAGCATTTT. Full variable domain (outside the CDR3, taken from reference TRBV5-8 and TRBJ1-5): EAGVTQSPTHLIKTRGQQATLRCSPISGHTSVYWYQQALGLGLQFLLWYDEGEERNRGNFPPRFSGRQFPNYSSELNVNALELEDSALYLCASSSGQGNAYNQPQHFGDGTRLSIL.

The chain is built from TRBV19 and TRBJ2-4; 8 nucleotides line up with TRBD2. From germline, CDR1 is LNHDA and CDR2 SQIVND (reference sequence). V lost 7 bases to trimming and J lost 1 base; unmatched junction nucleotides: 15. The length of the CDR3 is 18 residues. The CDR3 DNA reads TGTGCCAGTACCCCAATTACGGGAGGGATTCAGGCCAAAAACATTCAGTACTTC. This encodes CASTPITGGIQAKNIQYF.

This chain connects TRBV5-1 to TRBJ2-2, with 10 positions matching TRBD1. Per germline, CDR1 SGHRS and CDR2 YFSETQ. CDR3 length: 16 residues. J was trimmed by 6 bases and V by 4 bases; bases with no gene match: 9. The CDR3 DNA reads TGCGCCAGCAGCCCCGACAGGGGGCGGAGGGCCGGGGAGCTGTTTTTT. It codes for CASSPDRGRRAGELFF.

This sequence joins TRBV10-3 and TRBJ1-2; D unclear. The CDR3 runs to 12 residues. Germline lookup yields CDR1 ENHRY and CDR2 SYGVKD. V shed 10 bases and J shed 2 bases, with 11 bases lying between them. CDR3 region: CATISGNYGYTF. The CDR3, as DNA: TGTGCCACCATTTCAGGAAACTATGGCTACACCTTC.

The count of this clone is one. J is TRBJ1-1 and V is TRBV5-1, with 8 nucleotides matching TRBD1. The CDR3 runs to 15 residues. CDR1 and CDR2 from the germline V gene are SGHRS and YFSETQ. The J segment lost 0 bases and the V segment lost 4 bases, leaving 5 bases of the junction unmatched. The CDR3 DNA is TGCGCCAGCAGCACGACAGGGGCCCTGAACACTGAAGCTTTCTTT. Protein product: CASSTTGALNTEAFF.